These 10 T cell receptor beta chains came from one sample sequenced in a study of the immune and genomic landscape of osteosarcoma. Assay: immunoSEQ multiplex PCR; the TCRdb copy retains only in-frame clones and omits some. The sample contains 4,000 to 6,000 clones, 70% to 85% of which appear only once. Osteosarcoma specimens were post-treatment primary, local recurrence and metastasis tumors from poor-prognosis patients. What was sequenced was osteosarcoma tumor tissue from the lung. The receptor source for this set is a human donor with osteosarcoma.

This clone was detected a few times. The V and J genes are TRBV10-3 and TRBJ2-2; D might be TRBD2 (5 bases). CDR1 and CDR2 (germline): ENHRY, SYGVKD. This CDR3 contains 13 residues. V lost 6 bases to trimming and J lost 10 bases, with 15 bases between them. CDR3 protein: CAISRDPLLELFF. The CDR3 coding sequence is TGTGCCATCAGCCGGGATCCCCTTTTGGAGCTGTTTTTT.

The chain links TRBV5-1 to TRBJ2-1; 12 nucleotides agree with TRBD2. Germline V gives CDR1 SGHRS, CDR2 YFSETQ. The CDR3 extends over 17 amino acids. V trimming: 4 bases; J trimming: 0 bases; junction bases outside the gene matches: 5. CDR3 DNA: TGCGCCAGCAGCCGAACTAGCGGGAGGATCTCCTACAATGAGCAGTTCTTC. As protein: CASSRTSGRISYNEQFF. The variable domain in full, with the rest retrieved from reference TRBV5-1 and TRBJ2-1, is KAGVTQTPRYLIKTRGQQVTLSCSPISGHRSVSWYQQTPGQGLQFLFEYFSETQRNKGNFPGRFSGRQFSNSRSEMNVSTLELGDSALYLCASSRTSGRISYNEQFFGPGTRLTVL.

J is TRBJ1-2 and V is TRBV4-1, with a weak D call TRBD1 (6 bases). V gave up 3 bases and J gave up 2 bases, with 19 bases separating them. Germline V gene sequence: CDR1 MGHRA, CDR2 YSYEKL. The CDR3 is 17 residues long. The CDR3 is CASSHAPTGPTNYGYTF. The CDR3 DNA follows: TGCGCCAGCAGCCACGCTCCGACAGGACCTACCAACTATGGCTACACCTTC.

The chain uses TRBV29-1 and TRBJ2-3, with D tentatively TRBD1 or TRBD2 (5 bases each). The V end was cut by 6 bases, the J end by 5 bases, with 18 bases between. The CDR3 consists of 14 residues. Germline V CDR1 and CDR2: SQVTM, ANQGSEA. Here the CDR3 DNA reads TGCAGCGTAGATGGGGGTGGAGTTGGAGATACGCAGTATTTT. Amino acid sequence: CSVDGGGVGDTQYF.

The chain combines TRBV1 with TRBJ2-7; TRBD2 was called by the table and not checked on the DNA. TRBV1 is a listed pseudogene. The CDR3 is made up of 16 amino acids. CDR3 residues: CTSSQARITRGYEQYF. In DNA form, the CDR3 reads TGCACCAGCAGCCAAGCTAGGATAACTCGGGGCTACGAGCAGTACTTC.

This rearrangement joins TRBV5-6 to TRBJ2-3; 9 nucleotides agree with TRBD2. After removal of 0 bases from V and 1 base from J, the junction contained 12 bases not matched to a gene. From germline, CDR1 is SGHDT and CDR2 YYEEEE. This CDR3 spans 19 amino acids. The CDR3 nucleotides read TGTGCCAGCAGCTTGGCGTTTCCTAGCGGGAAAATTGGCACAGATACGCAGTATTTT. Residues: CASSLAFPSGKIGTDTQYF.

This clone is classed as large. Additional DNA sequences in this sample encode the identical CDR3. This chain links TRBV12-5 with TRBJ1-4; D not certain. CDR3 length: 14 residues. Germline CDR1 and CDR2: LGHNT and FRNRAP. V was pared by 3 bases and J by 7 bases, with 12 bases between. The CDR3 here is CASGFSGMGEKLFF. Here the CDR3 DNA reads TGTGCTAGTGGTTTCTCGGGGATGGGTGAAAAACTGTTTTTT.

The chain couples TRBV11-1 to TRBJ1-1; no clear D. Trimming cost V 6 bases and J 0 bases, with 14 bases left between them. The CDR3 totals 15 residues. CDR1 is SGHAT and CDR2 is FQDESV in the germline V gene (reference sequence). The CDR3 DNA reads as TGTGCCAGCAGTAACGCGCCAGTTATGAACACTGAAGCTTTCTTT. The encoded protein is CASSNAPVMNTEAFF. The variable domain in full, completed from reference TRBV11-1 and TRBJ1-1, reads EAEVAQSPRYKITEKSQAVAFWCDPISGHATLYWYRQILGQGPELLVQFQDESVVDDSQLPKDRFSAERLKGVDSTLKIQPAELGDSAMYLCASSNAPVMNTEAFFGQGTRLTVV.

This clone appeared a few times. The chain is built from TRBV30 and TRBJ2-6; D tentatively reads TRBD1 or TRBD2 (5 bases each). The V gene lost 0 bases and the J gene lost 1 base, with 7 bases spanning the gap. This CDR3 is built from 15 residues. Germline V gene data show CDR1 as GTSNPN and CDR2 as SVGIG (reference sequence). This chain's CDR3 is CAWSVGESGANVLTF. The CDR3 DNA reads TGTGCCTGGAGTGTGGGGGAGTCTGGGGCCAACGTCCTGACTTTC.

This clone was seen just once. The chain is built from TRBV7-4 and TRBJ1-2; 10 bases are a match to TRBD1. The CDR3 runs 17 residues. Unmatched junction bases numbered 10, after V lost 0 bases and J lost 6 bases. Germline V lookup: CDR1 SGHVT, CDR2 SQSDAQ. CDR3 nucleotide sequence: TGTGCCAGCAGCTTAGCCCCGGGACAGGGGATAGAGGATGGCTACACCTTC. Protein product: CASSLAPGQGIEDGYTF.